Listed below are T cell receptor beta chains from one sample, sequenced in a study of OX40 agonist ivuxolimab in advanced cancers. This table comes from immunoSEQ multiplex PCR, and its TCRdb copy is limited to in-frame clones, with some not included. The top ten clones hold around a fifth of a sample with roughly 32,000 clones, roughly 80% of them seen once. The material sequenced was CD4+ or CD8+ T cells sorted from blood, taken in a trial of the OX40 agonist ivuxolimab. These receptors were collected from an adult with an advanced solid tumor such as melanoma, head and neck, liver or kidney cancer. CDR3s leave out the opening cysteine and the closing phenylalanine or tryptophan. Clone size is given for some rows only: seen once, a few or many times, or a class if the clone is expanded.

>TRBV27|NA
ASSLRTKGEQY
>TRBV6-5|NA
ASSYSIGGNTQY
>TRBV7-8|NA
ASSHRQGAPNEQF
>TRBV5-6|NA
ASSGTGYGYT
>TRBV5-6|NA
ASSGTGASDTQY
>TRBV9|NA
ASSARSREGGQPQH
>TRBV13|NA
ASRQGPVQTTDTQY
>TRBV6-4|NA
ASSDSMGASQY
>TRBV9|NA
ASSPQTGGGHEQY
>TRBV14|once
ASSQDTPYSSGANVLT
>TRBV6-4|NA
ASSVGQGQAKGDTQY
>TRBV19|once
ASIPSAGPNQPQH
>TRBV20-1|NA
SAANNPGYT
>TRBV29-1|NA
SVGGSGREKLF
>TRBV30|NA
AWGSTFSGNTIY
>TRBV7-9|NA
ASSLVARASYGYT
>TRBV5-1|NA
ASSLEGWAGELF
>TRBV7-9|NA
ASSPPAREGWF
>TRBV6-1|few
ASSARDGAQY
>TRBV19|NA
ASSSRDRAYGYT
>TRBV28|NA
ATVVEDYGYT
>TRBV5-1|NA
ASSRLGTVTDTQY
>TRBV27|medium-sized
ASSLMGREQY
>TRBV5-1|NA
ASSLALSGETDTQY
>TRBV4-2|few
ASSRDRAGANVLT
>TRBV28|NA
ASSIPTGGGGGYT
>TRBV11-3|NA
ASSSYRQGDYGYT
>TRBV6-5|NA
ASSYINEQF
>TRBV4-3|NA
ASSQEGTSGKSTGELF
>TRBV7-8|once
ASSLAPGDYGYT